Listed below are T cell receptor beta chains from one sample, sequenced in a study of breast tumors, draining lymph nodes, adjacent tissues. TCRdb re-called the multiplex PCR reads through MiXCR, storing one row per CDR3 protein. The sample carries 290,000 or so distinct CDR3 sequences, over 25% recorded once. The specimen sequenced was axillary lymph node tissue. The receptors originated from a female donor with breast cancer. Some clones in this sample may be carry-over from other donors' samples. CDR3s include the opening cysteine and the closing phenylalanine or tryptophan. The D gene is left open where the match is weak. The size field is filled for only some rows; it gives once, few, many or a size class.

v_call	j_call	clone_size	d_call	cdr3_aa	cdr3_nt
TRBV12-3/TRBV12-4	TRBJ1-1	few	.	CASSSVSNTEAFF	TGTGCCAGCAGTTCAGTCAGTAACACTGAAGCTTTCTTT
TRBV5-4	TRBJ2-5	.	.	CASSWRTQETQYF	TGTGCCAGCAGCTGGAGAACACAAGAGACCCAGTACTTC
TRBV3-1	TRBJ1-1	.	.	CASRIPGHTEAFF	TGTGCCAGCAGAATTCCGGGACACACTGAAGCTTTCTTT
TRBV2	TRBJ2-3	many	.	CASSLVRGADTQYF	TGTGCCAGCAGTTTAGTCAGGGGTGCAGATACGCAGTATTTT
TRBV12-3/TRBV12-4	TRBJ1-4	many	.	CASSRPRGGNEKLFF	TGTGCCAGCAGTCGCCCCAGGGGAGGTAATGAAAAACTGTTTTTT
TRBV6-1	TRBJ2-7	few	TRBD2	CASGAREGYEQYF	TGTGCCAGCGGGGCGCGGGAGGGTTACGAGCAGTACTTC
TRBV5-1	TRBJ1-2	many	TRBD1	CASSERAGQGYGYTF	TGCGCCAGCAGCGAGAGGGCAGGACAGGGCTATGGCTACACCTTC
TRBV27	TRBJ1-6	many	TRBD1	CASRGQGNSPLHF	TGTGCCAGCAGAGGACAGGGAAATTCACCCCTCCACTTT
TRBV29-1	TRBJ1-1	.	.	CSVAQGLGTEAFF	TGCAGCGTTGCCCAGGGTCTAGGCACTGAAGCTTTCTTT
TRBV4-2	TRBJ2-6	many	.	CASALGVSRLSGANVLTF	TGTGCCAGCGCTCTAGGGGTGTCGAGACTCTCTGGGGCCAACGTCCTGACTTTC
TRBV11-3	TRBJ2-1	many	.	CASSSNRGEQFF	TGTGCCAGCAGCTCCAATAGGGGAGAGCAGTTCTTC
TRBV6-2/TRBV6-3	TRBJ2-1	.	TRBD2	CASRRWGGSGHNEQFF	TGTGCCAGCCGGCGGTGGGGCGGGAGTGGTCACAATGAGCAGTTCTTC
TRBV20-1	TRBJ1-2	.	.	CSASHRDLNYGYTF	TGCAGTGCTAGCCACAGGGACCTCAACTATGGCTACACCTTC
TRBV20-1	TRBJ1-3	.	.	CSAASYGQSPGNTIYF	TGCAGTGCTGCCTCATATGGGCAGAGCCCTGGAAACACCATATATTTT
TRBV15	TRBJ2-3	.	TRBD2	CATSRGLAGRNEQYF	TGTGCCACCAGCAGAGGGCTAGCGGGACGTAATGAGCAGTATTTT
TRBV7-9	TRBJ1-5	many	TRBD1	CASSIGQGGGNQPQHF	TGTGCCAGCAGCATCGGACAGGGTGGGGGCAATCAGCCCCAGCATTTT
TRBV2	TRBJ2-5	.	TRBD2	CASIRSAGGPRETQYF	TGTGCCAGCATCAGGTCCGCGGGAGGGCCGAGAGAGACCCAGTACTTC
TRBV20-1	TRBJ1-2	once	.	CSAWTSEAGDGYTF	TGCAGTGCGTGGACTAGCGAGGCCGGGGATGGCTACACCTTC
TRBV15	TRBJ2-3	many	.	CATSKEGEMGADTQYF	TGTGCCACCAGCAAAGAAGGGGAAATGGGAGCAGATACGCAGTATTTT
TRBV6-4	TRBJ1-5	.	.	CASSQLNQPQHF	TGTGCCAGCAGCCAACTGAATCAGCCCCAGCATTTT
TRBV5-1	TRBJ2-3	many	TRBD1	CASSLQGQGATDTQYF	TGCGCCAGCAGCTTGCAGGGACAGGGGGCAACAGATACGCAGTATTTT
TRBV18	TRBJ2-3	few	.	CASSPPAQYTDTQYF	TGTGCCAGCTCACCACCGGCGCAGTACACAGATACGCAGTATTTT
TRBV27	TRBJ2-1	few	TRBD2	CASSPRLAGSSYNEQFF	TGTGCCAGCAGTCCGCGACTAGCCGGGAGCTCCTACAATGAGCAGTTCTTC
TRBV7-8	TRBJ2-2	many	.	CASSPSGVAGKLFF	TGTGCCAGCAGCCCATCAGGGGTCGCCGGGAAGCTGTTTTTT
TRBV7-2	TRBJ2-2	many	.	CASSLGVGTNTGELFF	TGTGCCAGCAGCTTAGGTGTGGGGACTAACACCGGGGAGCTGTTTTTT
TRBV7-7	TRBJ2-2	many	TRBD2	CASSATSGNVGELFF	TGTGCTAGCAGCGCTACTAGCGGGAACGTCGGGGAGCTGTTTTTT
TRBV11-2	TRBJ2-7	many	.	CASSEGLLYEQYF	TGTGCCAGCAGCGAGGGACTCCTCTACGAGCAGTACTTC
TRBV11-2	TRBJ2-7	many	.	CASSTLDSGHIYEQYF	TGTGCCAGCAGCACTCTCGATTCGGGACACATCTACGAGCAGTACTTC
TRBV15	TRBJ1-2	many	.	CATSRENSGYTF	TGTGCCACCAGCAGAGAGAACAGTGGCTACACCTTC
TRBV24-1	TRBJ2-2	many	TRBD2	CATKTGTSDTGELFF	TGTGCCACCAAGACCGGGACTAGCGACACCGGGGAGCTGTTTTTT
TRBV11-2	TRBJ1-2	.	.	CASSPAGQTPWGYTF	TGTGCCAGCAGCCCCGCAGGACAGACTCCGTGGGGCTACACCTTC
TRBV12-3/TRBV12-4	TRBJ2-7	many	TRBD2	CASSFEGGAGPLGTEQYF	TGTGCCAGCAGTTTCGAGGGTGGAGCGGGACCTTTAGGGACTGAGCAGTACTTC
TRBV2	TRBJ2-3	many	TRBD2	CASRAGLAGTDTQYF	TGTGCCAGCCGCGCAGGACTAGCGGGAACAGATACGCAGTATTTT
TRBV5-4	TRBJ2-7	many	TRBD1	CASSRRGLREQYF	TGTGCCAGCAGCCGCAGGGGGCTCCGAGAGCAGTACTTC
TRBV20-1	TRBJ1-2	many	.	CSASPGGDYGYTF	TGCAGTGCTAGTCCGGGGGGAGACTATGGCTACACCTTC
TRBV19	TRBJ2-7	many	TRBD1	CASSTAGGWYF	TGTGCCAGTAGTACCGCAGGGGGCTGGTACTTC
TRBV30	TRBJ1-2	many	.	CAWSVRILYGYTF	TGTGCCTGGAGTGTACGGATCCTATATGGCTACACCTTC
TRBV29-1	TRBJ2-3	.	TRBD2	CSVAGTSGREQAADTQYF	TGCAGCGTTGCGGGGACTAGCGGGAGGGAACAGGCGGCAGATACGCAGTATTTT
TRBV28	TRBJ1-5	.	.	CASSLPLGYSNQPQHF	TGTGCCAGCAGTTTACCGTTAGGGTATAGCAATCAGCCCCAGCATTTT
TRBV9	TRBJ2-7	many	TRBD1	CASSVAGTGDYEQYF	TGTGCCAGCAGCGTAGCCGGGACAGGGGACTACGAGCAGTACTTC
TRBV10-3	TRBJ1-3	many	TRBD1	CAIRDRESGNTIYF	TGTGCCATCAGGGACAGGGAGTCTGGAAACACCATATATTTT
TRBV24-1	TRBJ2-3	once	TRBD1	CATSGGQLGTDTQYF	TGTGCCACTAGTGGGGGACAGCTGGGCACAGATACGCAGTATTTT
TRBV18	TRBJ1-4	many	.	CASSPGRSNEKLFF	TGTGCCAGCTCACCAGGCAGATCGAATGAAAAACTGTTTTTT
TRBV19	TRBJ2-1	.	TRBD2	CASSRRTSGTYNEQFF	TGTGCCAGTAGTCGCCGGACTAGCGGGACCTACAATGAGCAGTTCTTC
TRBV5-1	TRBJ2-3	.	TRBD2	CASSQGLAASTDTQYF	TGCGCCAGCAGCCAGGGACTAGCGGCTAGCACAGATACGCAGTATTTT
TRBV3-1	TRBJ2-1	.	.	CASSQDTGAYNEQFF	TGTGCCAGCAGCCAAGACACCGGGGCCTACAATGAGCAGTTCTTC
TRBV6-1	TRBJ1-2	many	TRBD1	CASSPTGDYGYTF	TGTGCCAGCAGCCCGACAGGGGACTATGGCTACACCTTC
TRBV20-1	TRBJ1-2	many	TRBD1	CSARRVGDRGYTF	TGCAGTGCTAGACGTGTTGGGGACAGGGGCTACACCTTC
TRBV5-1	TRBJ1-5	many	.	CASSLDVDQPQHF	TGCGCCAGCAGCTTGGACGTGGATCAGCCCCAGCATTTT
TRBV2	TRBJ2-7	many	TRBD2	CASRKGLASWEQYF	TGTGCCAGCAGGAAGGGACTAGCCTCGTGGGAGCAGTACTTC
TRBV29-1	TRBJ2-2	many	.	CSVVWDSTGELFF	TGCAGCGTTGTGTGGGACTCCACCGGGGAGCTGTTTTTT
TRBV27	TRBJ1-2	many	.	CASRPGAVANYGYTF	TGTGCCAGCCGGCCCGGGGCAGTTGCTAACTATGGCTACACCTTC
TRBV6-5	TRBJ2-1	.	.	CASSHGLRGSYNEQFF	TGTGCCAGCAGTCACGGGCTTAGAGGCTCCTACAATGAGCAGTTCTTC
TRBV29-1	TRBJ2-3	.	TRBD2	CSAGLAGGSTDTQYF	TGCAGCGCCGGACTAGCGGGAGGTAGCACAGATACGCAGTATTTT
TRBV13	TRBJ1-3	many	.	CASSLPPSSGNTIYF	TGTGCCAGCAGCTTACCCCCCAGCTCTGGAAACACCATATATTTT
TRBV20-1	TRBJ1-5	many	.	CSAKQGYSNQPQHF	TGCAGTGCTAAGCAGGGGTATAGCAATCAGCCCCAGCATTTT
TRBV4-3	TRBJ2-6	many	.	CASSQDLVHGGSLGGANVLTF	TGCGCCAGCAGCCAAGATCTAGTGCACGGTGGCTCTTTGGGGGGGGCCAACGTCCTGACTTTC
TRBV19	TRBJ2-2	many	TRBD2	CASRQGLAGGPAGELFF	TGTGCCAGTAGACAGGGACTAGCGGGAGGGCCTGCGGGGGAGCTGTTTTTT
TRBV11-3	TRBJ1-3	many	.	CASSPSWGDTIYF	TGTGCCAGCAGCCCTAGTTGGGGAGACACCATATATTTT
TRBV7-8	TRBJ2-1	many	TRBD1	CASSFFGQGIGEQFF	TGTGCCAGCAGCTTCTTCGGACAGGGGATTGGTGAGCAGTTCTTC